Each of the 32 T cell receptor beta chains below was sequenced from the same sample in a study of T cells after yellow fever vaccination (dated by TCRdb to between 2017 and 2020). Reading the label with the study, this specimen's treatment or condition is: live attenuated yellow fever vaccine strain. The library was built by means of 5' RACE. The instrument given in TCRdb is Illumina NovaSeq 6000. TCRdb reworked the public reads: Q25 trimming with fastp, MiXCR clone assembly, productive beta chains retained. Identical CDR3 protein sequences are pooled into one entry, listed with their most common genes and DNA. Here the sample has about 300,000 distinct CDR3 sequences; roughly 9% occur a single time. The top ten clones comprise around 3.3% of the sample. Sequences were derived from CD4+ T cells sorted from PBMCs, sampled 5 days after the yellow fever booster vaccination. The receptor set was obtained from a young man who received the YFV17D yellow fever vaccine.

V is TRBV9 and J is TRBJ1-4, with a possible D match to TRBD1 (5 bases). CDR3 length: 14 amino acids. The ends were cut back, 3 bases at V and 5 bases at J, with 11 bases in the middle. CDR1 is SGDLS, CDR2 YYNGEE, per germline. The CDR3 region is CASSADSGNEKLFF. DNA for the CDR3: TGTGCCAGCAGCGCCGACAGCGGCAATGAAAAACTGTTTTTT.

This clonotype was seen only a few times. The CDR3 loop reads CASSQPDRVYEQYF. CDR3 nucleotide sequence: TGCGCCAGCAGCCAACCGGACAGGGTCTACGAGCAGTACTTC. The rearrangement uses TRBV4-1 and TRBJ2-7; 8 positions agree with TRBD1. There are 14 residues in the CDR3. Germline V gene lookup returns CDR1 MGHRA and CDR2 YSYEKL. Trimming cost V 2 bases and J 3 bases; bases outside gene matches: 3.

The rearrangement uses TRBV5-6 and TRBJ2-7; D is unresolved. The CDR3 is made up of 15 amino acids. V shed 0 bases and J shed 2 bases, with 12 bases lying between them. Germline CDR1 SGHDT, CDR2 YYEEEE. The CDR3 DNA sequence: TGTGCCAGCAGCTTGGAGGTGACGGCGGCCTACGAGCAGTACTTC. It codes for CASSLEVTAAYEQYF. Complete variable domain (other parts from reference TRBV5-6 and TRBJ2-7): DAGVTQSPTHLIKTRGQQVTLRCSPKSGHDTVSWYQQALGQGPQFIFQYYEEEERQRGNFPDRFSGHQFPNYSSELNVNALLLGDSALYLCASSLEVTAAYEQYFGPGTRLTVT.

This clonotype was counted only a few times. The CDR3 spells CASSSGQTSNQPQHF. The CDR3, as DNA: TGTGCCAGCAGCTCAGGACAAACTAGCAATCAGCCCCAGCATTTT. This chain uses TRBV7-9 with TRBJ1-5; perhaps TRBD1 as D (5 bases). CDR1 and CDR2 (germline): SEHNR, FQNEAQ (reference sequence). The ends were cut back, 4 bases at V and 0 bases at J, with 10 bases in the middle. There are 15 residues in the CDR3.

This clonotype was seen only a few times. This sequence joins TRBV21-1 and TRBJ2-2; the table's TRBD1 call for D was not verified on the DNA. TRBV21-1 is classified as a pseudogene. The CDR3 runs to 15 residues. The CDR3 sequence: CASSKEQGNTGELFF. Here the CDR3 DNA reads TGTGCCAGCAGCAAAGAACAGGGAAACACCGGGGAGCTGTTTTTT.

In regard to this clonotype: Relative to the germline gene, one junction end is altered; a read error may explain this. The chain employs TRBV6-2 or TRBV6-3 and TRBJ1-2; D not resolved. Germline V lookup: CDR1 MNHEY, CDR2 SVGEGT. CDR3 length: 12 residues. CDR3 sequence: CDSRGWEYGYTF. The CDR3 region has the DNA TGTGACAGCAGAGGTTGGGAATATGGCTACACCTTC.

This clonotype was detected a few times. The chain has TRBV30 and TRBJ2-5; tentative D call: TRBD2 (5 bases). Germline V CDR1 and CDR2: GTSNPN, SVGIG (reference sequence). This CDR3 spans 15 amino acids. Trimming stripped 3 bases from V and 2 bases from J, with 16 bases between. CDR3 sequence: CAWRAPSGNQETQYF. In nucleotides, the CDR3 is TGTGCCTGGAGGGCCCCCTCGGGGAATCAAGAGACCCAGTACTTC.

The chain combines TRBV18 with TRBJ2-3; the match to TRBD2 covers 9 bases. The CDR3 totals 15 residues. After removal of 2 bases from V and 6 bases from J, the junction contained 6 bases not matched to a gene. CDR1 is KGHSH and CDR2 is LQKENI in the germline V gene. CDR3 DNA: TGTGCCAGCTCACCAGCGGGGGGGCCAGGGGATACGCAGTATTTT. It encodes CASSPAGGPGDTQYF.

This clonotype was counted only a few times. The CDR3 reads CASSSAPTGTLNNEQFF. Written as DNA, the CDR3 is TGTGCCAGCAGTTCGGCCCCTACCGGGACCTTGAACAATGAGCAGTTCTTC. The rearrangement joins TRBV12-3 or TRBV12-4 to TRBJ2-1; perhaps D is TRBD1 or TRBD2 (5 bases each). V lost 4 bases and J lost 5, with 21 bases in between. The CDR3 is made up of 17 amino acids.

The genes are TRBV15 and TRBJ2-1; possibly TRBD1 for D (5 bases). Germline V gives CDR1 LNHNV, CDR2 YYDKDF (reference sequence). V gave up 2 bases and J gave up 7 bases, with 9 bases separating them. The CDR3 runs to 13 residues. The CDR3 reads CATSRPQGNEQFF. CDR3 sequence (DNA): TGTGCCACCAGCAGACCCCAGGGAAATGAGCAGTTCTTC.

The chain links TRBV5-6 to TRBJ1-6; 7 nucleotides line up with TRBD1. Germline loops: CDR1 SGHDT, CDR2 YYEEEE. J was trimmed by 8 bases and V by 2 bases; bases with no gene match: 10. The CDR3 length is 16 residues. This CDR3 reads CASSFYDRDLDSPLHF. CDR3 in DNA: TGTGCCAGCAGCTTCTACGACAGGGATTTGGATTCACCCCTCCACTTT. The whole variable domain, filled in from reference TRBV5-6 and TRBJ1-6, reads DAGVTQSPTHLIKTRGQQVTLRCSPKSGHDTVSWYQQALGQGPQFIFQYYEEEERQRGNFPDRFSGHQFPNYSSELNVNALLLGDSALYLCASSFYDRDLDSPLHFGNGTRLTVT.

A remark on this clonotype: This may be a read error, as it is one base from a much larger clone. The chain joins TRBV28 to TRBJ1-2, with D unresolved. The CDR3 is made up of 14 amino acids. Germline assignment: CDR1 MDHEN and CDR2 SYDVKM. DNA of the CDR3: TGTGCCAGCATTTTATCTGGGGCTAACTATGGCTACACCTTC. It specifies CASILSGANYGYTF.

This clonotype was picked up many times. The gene calls are TRBV10-3 and TRBJ2-5, with 12 positions matching TRBD2. Unmatched junction bases numbered 5, after V lost 3 bases and J lost 3 bases. The CDR3 length is 16 residues. Per the germline V gene, CDR1 is ENHRY and CDR2 is SYGVKD. For the CDR3, the DNA is TGTGCCATCAGTGACCTGACTAGCGGGGGTAAAGAGACCCAGTACTTC. It encodes CAISDLTSGGKETQYF.

This clonotype has just a few counts. V and J are TRBV18 and TRBJ2-7; 7 bases line up with TRBD1. Germline V gene data show CDR1 as KGHSH and CDR2 as LQKENI. This CDR3 is built from 13 residues. Losses at the gene ends were 4 bases for V and 3 bases for J; bases not matched to a gene: 3. The CDR3 nucleotides read TGTGCCAGCTCACGTGGACAGGACTACGAGCAGTACGTC. Protein product: CASSRGQDYEQYV.

This clonotype was counted a few times. This chain uses TRBV14 with TRBJ2-1; no clear D gene. The V gene's germline CDR1 is SGHDN and CDR2 FVKESK. V gave up 3 bases and J gave up 5 bases, with 11 bases separating them. This CDR3 has 14 amino acids. The CDR3 is CASSQVWMDNEQFF. The DNA of the CDR3 is TGTGCCAGCAGCCAGGTATGGATGGACAATGAGCAGTTCTTC.

In its sample, this clonotype was seen a few times. The chain's CDR3 is CASSQGHPPSYEQYV. The CDR3 DNA reads as TGTGCCAGCAGTCAAGGACACCCCCCCTCCTACGAGCAGTACGTC. The chain carries TRBV6-5 and TRBJ2-7; a weak D match, TRBD1 (5 bases). Deletions cut 5 bases from V and 0 bases from J, with 14 bases between. Germline CDR1 MNHEY, CDR2 SVGAGI. This CDR3 comprises 15 residues.

Ten or more counts support this clonotype. This chain links TRBV7-3 with TRBJ1-1; 8 bases are a match to TRBD1. V trimming: 3 bases; J trimming: 6 bases; junction bases outside the gene matches: 6. Germline values: CDR1 SGHTA, CDR2 FQGTGA. This CDR3 has 14 residues. CDR3 sequence: CASSFTGGNSEAFF. The CDR3 DNA reads TGTGCCAGCAGCTTTACAGGGGGGAATTCTGAAGCTTTCTTT.

V and J are TRBV15 and TRBJ2-3, with D possibly being TRBD2 (5 bases). Trimming took off 1 base at V and 6 bases at J, with 11 bases between the two ends. The CDR3 length is 14 residues. CDR1 and CDR2 from the germline V gene are LNHNV and YYDKDF (reference sequence). The CDR3 DNA follows: TGTGCCACCAGCAGAGTTTCCCCGGGGGATACGCAGTATTTT. Its translation: CATSRVSPGDTQYF.

This clonotype was seen a handful of times. This chain joins TRBV5-1 and TRBJ2-7, with D hard to call. The CDR3 loop spans 12 amino acids. Trimming took 0 bases from V and 7 from J, leaving 8 bases between them. In germline, CDR1 is SGHRS, CDR2 YFSETQ. CDR3 region: CASSLDPSEQYF. CDR3 nucleotides: TGCGCCAGCAGCTTGGATCCATCGGAGCAGTACTTC.

V is TRBV7-2 and J is TRBJ1-4; TRBD1 is a possible D gene (6 bases). With 5 bases removed from V and 8 bases from J, the gap between germline ends came to 15 bases. CDR3 length equals 14 residues. Germline CDR1 reads SGHTA; CDR2 reads FQGNSA. In nucleotides, the CDR3 is TGTGCCAGCAGCCAAGGGGGGGGCTGGGAAAAACTGTTTTTT. Translating it yields CASSQGGGWEKLFF. Complete variable domain (other parts from reference TRBV7-2 and TRBJ1-4): GAGVSQSPSNKVTEKGKDVELRCDPISGHTALYWYRQSLGQGLEFLIYFQGNSAPDKSGLPSDRFSAERTGGSVSTLTIQRTQQEDSAVYLCASSQGGGWEKLFFGSGTQLSVL.

This clonotype was detected ten times or more. The rearrangement joins TRBV20-1 to TRBJ2-1; possible D gene TRBD2, 6 bases. The CDR3 runs to 12 residues. Trimming took 4 bases from V and 9 from J, leaving 13 bases between them. Germline values: CDR1 DFQATT, CDR2 SNEGSKA (reference sequence). The CDR3 loop reads CSAMGGRGEQFF. The CDR3, as DNA: TGCAGTGCTATGGGGGGACGGGGTGAGCAGTTCTTC.

In this sample, this clonotype turned up a few times. The chain is built from TRBV28 and TRBJ2-7, with D possibly being TRBD2 (5 bases). Trimming shortened V by 2 bases and J by 2 bases, and 10 bases separated the two germline ends. This CDR3 contains 14 residues. From germline, CDR1 is MDHEN and CDR2 SYDVKM. The DNA for the CDR3 is TGTGCCAGCAGTTTAGGACTTTCCCCCTACGAGCAGTACGTC. Translating gives CASSLGLSPYEQYV.

The chain couples TRBV19 to TRBJ1-1; D is perhaps TRBD1 (5 bases). Trimming cost V 0 bases and J 11 bases, with 13 bases left between them. CDR3 size: 13 residues. CDR1 and CDR2 from the germline V gene are LNHDA and SQIVND (reference sequence). CDR3 residues: CASSIDEGLTAFF. The CDR3 nucleotides are TGTGCCAGTAGTATAGATGAGGGGCTAACGGCTTTCTTT.

At least ten counts were recorded for this clonotype. The gene calls are TRBV27 and TRBJ2-5, with D unclear. The CDR3 is 13 amino acids. Germline V gives CDR1 MNHEY, CDR2 SMNVEV (reference sequence). The germline V and J ends were trimmed by 5 bases and 1 base, with 8 bases remaining between them. In nucleotides, the CDR3 is TGTGCCAGCAGTCGTCATACCCAAGAGACCCAGTACTTC. It is translated as CASSRHTQETQYF.

This clonotype was seen only once. The chain uses TRBV11-2 and TRBJ1-2, with 7 bases aligning to TRBD1. Germline V gene sequence: CDR1 SGHAT, CDR2 FQNNGV. With 5 bases clipped from V and 8 bases from J, the junction kept 11 bases outside the gene matches. The CDR3 has 14 amino acids. CDR3 in DNA: TGTGCCAGCAGCAGGGGACAGCGCAGGGGAGGCTACACCTTC. Protein sequence: CASSRGQRRGGYTF.

This clonotype has just a few counts. The chain employs TRBV6-6 and TRBJ2-7; D may match TRBD1 or TRBD2 (5 bases each). The germline V gene encodes CDR1 MNHNY and CDR2 SVGAGI (reference sequence). V lost 6 bases and J lost 3, with 15 bases in between. The CDR3 runs to 14 residues. CDR3 coding DNA: TGTGCCAGCAGCTCCCATCTTGGGGGCTACGAGCAGTACTTC. Its protein is CASSSHLGGYEQYF.

This clonotype was counted only a few times. The V gene is TRBV29-1, the J gene TRBJ2-5; D not certain. Germline V gene lookup returns CDR1 SQVTM and CDR2 ANQGSEA. This CDR3 contains 13 residues. V was cut by 4 bases and J by 3 bases, with 12 bases left in between. This chain's CDR3 is CSVASAREETQYF. CDR3 DNA: TGCAGCGTTGCGTCTGCGCGTGAAGAGACCCAGTACTTC.

This clonotype showed up just a few times. The V call is TRBV25-1, the J call TRBJ2-3, with a weak D call TRBD1 (6 bases). The CDR3 covers 13 residues. Per the germline V gene, CDR1 is MGHDK and CDR2 is SYGVNS. V lost 7 bases and J 2 bases, leaving 10 bases between the germline ends. The CDR3 DNA reads as TGTGCCAGCAAAGGGGGTCTCACAGATACGCAGTATTTT. It translates to CASKGGLTDTQYF.

This clonotype was seen more than once but under ten times. This rearrangement joins TRBV5-8 to TRBJ2-7; TRBD1 matches 9 bases. After removal of 4 bases from V and 1 base from J, the junction contained 3 bases not matched to a gene. Germline V gene data show CDR1 as SGHTS and CDR2 as YDEGEE. This CDR3 has 14 residues. CDR3 sequence (DNA): TGTGCCAGCAGCCCCGGGACAGGGTCCTACGAGCAGTACGTC. Its translation is CASSPGTGSYEQYV.

This clonotype occurred a few times. The genes are TRBV3-1 and TRBJ2-2; D perhaps matches TRBD2 (6 bases). CDR3 length: 14 residues. Per germline, CDR1 LGHDT and CDR2 YNNKEL (reference sequence). Trimming stripped 3 bases from V and 7 bases from J, with 12 bases between. The CDR3: CASSHLGRGGELFF. As DNA, the CDR3 is TGTGCCAGCAGCCACTTAGGGCGGGGCGGGGAGCTGTTTTTT.

This clonotype has just a few counts. The chain's CDR3 is CASRVGSGPRGPYGYTF. Written as DNA, the CDR3 is TGTGCCAGCAGGGTGGGATCGGGACCTCGGGGGCCATATGGCTACACCTTC. The chain links TRBV6-6 to TRBJ1-2; a weak D match, TRBD1 (6 bases). The CDR3 spans 17 residues. Germline values: CDR1 MNHNY, CDR2 SVGAGI (reference sequence). V dropped 6 bases and J dropped 5 bases, with 25 bases sitting between them.

This clonotype was detected ten times or more. The gene calls are TRBV20-1 and TRBJ2-5, with D tentatively TRBD1 (7 bases). The CDR3 is 13 residues long. V was cut by 3 bases and J by 4 bases, with 12 bases left in between. The germline gives CDR1 DFQATT, CDR2 SNEGSKA (reference sequence). CDR3 nucleotides: TGCAGTGCTAGTTACAGGGGAGGAGAGACCCAGTACTTC. Amino acid sequence: CSASYRGGETQYF.